Sequencing of this T cell receptor beta chain was carried out in a study of cytomegalovirus exposure and HLA in healthy donors. Primers included in the PCR were 60 Vbeta and 13 Jbeta primers. Method: immunoSEQ multiplex PCR; TCRdb's copy keeps in-frame clones and lacks some. The table shows approximately 130,000 clones, with roughly 80% occurring only once. This clone has only one observation. The TCR sequence derives from a boy aged 5-17 years in good health and CMV-seronegative. Sequenced: PBMCs.

The CDR3 region is CASSAGGRNQPQHF. The CDR3 nucleotides are TGTGCCAGCAGCGCAGGGGGCCGCAATCAGCCCCAGCATTTT. The V and J genes are TRBV25-1 and TRBJ1-5; 8 bases are a match to TRBD1. Trimming cost V 6 bases and J 2 bases; bases outside gene matches: 3. There are 14 residues in the CDR3. Per the germline V gene, CDR1 is MGHDK and CDR2 is SYGVNS.